Listed here are 8 T cell receptor beta chains from one sample, sequenced in a study of blood T cells in healthy people across ages. Then a second PCR, running about 6 to 12 cycles, was carried out with a sample-barcoded 5' primer and a J-beta primer mix. TCRdb used MiXCR to reprocess the 5' RACE reads, holding one entry per CDR3 protein. Of around 1,700,000 distinct CDR3 sequences listed, approximately 28% are singletons. The material sequenced was blood. The receptors were sampled from a woman in her thirties in good health.

The chain combines TRBV20-1 with TRBJ1-5; a possible D gene is TRBD1 (5 bases). The V end lost 0 bases, the J end lost 9 bases, and 9 bases lay between the germline ends. CDR1 DFQATT and CDR2 SNEGSKA come from the germline V gene (reference sequence). This CDR3 region has 12 residues. CDR3 nucleotide sequence: TGCAGTGCTAGAGATGGGGGATGGCCCCAGCATTTT. It codes for CSARDGGWPQHF.

The V and J genes are TRBV20-1 and TRBJ2-1, with TRBD2 matching over 7 bases. Germline CDR1 and CDR2: DFQATT and SNEGSKA (reference sequence). The V and J ends lost 3 bases and 13 bases, in that order; junction bases with no gene match: 21. The CDR3 length is 16 residues. The CDR3 loop reads CSARDTLRGEQETQFF. The CDR3 coding sequence is TGCAGTGCTAGGGACACACTTCGGGGGGAGCAAGAGACCCAGTTCTTC.

The V and J genes are TRBV27 and TRBJ2-1, with 10 bases matching TRBD2. J was trimmed by 7 bases and V by 2 bases; bases with no gene match: 8. CDR3 size: 16 residues. Germline loops: CDR1 MNHEY, CDR2 SMNVEV (reference sequence). The CDR3 DNA reads TGTGCCAGCAGTTTAGGGAGCGGGAGGGCCGCAAATGAGCAGTTCTTC. This translates into CASSLGSGRAANEQFF.

The chain has TRBV9 and TRBJ2-1; D perhaps matches TRBD2 (6 bases). Germline CDR1 SGDLS, CDR2 YYNGEE. The V and J ends lost 5 bases and 8 bases respectively, with 17 bases between them. CDR3 size: 14 residues. DNA of the CDR3: TGTGCCAGCAGGCCCGGGGCGGGAAGAGATGAGCAGTTCTTC. Its translation: CASRPGAGRDEQFF.

The J gene is TRBJ2-1, the V gene TRBV2; tentatively, D is TRBD1 or TRBD2 (6 bases each). The CDR3 covers 13 residues. The V end lost 6 bases, the J end lost 9 bases, and 15 bases lay between the germline ends. In germline, CDR1 is SNHLY, CDR2 FYNNEI. CDR3 in amino acids: CASRKQGGGEQFF. Here the CDR3 DNA reads TGTGCCAGCAGGAAACAGGGAGGTGGTGAGCAGTTCTTC.

J is TRBJ2-1 and V is TRBV7-2; no reliable D call. Per germline, CDR1 SGHTA and CDR2 FQGNSA. The CDR3 has 12 amino acids. Between the trimmed V and J ends, which lost 1 base and 6 bases, there was a span of 4 bases. The CDR3 bases are TGTGCCAGCAGCTTAGATGCCAATGAGCAGTTCTTC. Residues: CASSLDANEQFF.

In this sample, this clonotype turned up a few times. The chain couples TRBV7-9 to TRBJ1-1, with TRBD1 matching 7 bases. The CDR3 covers 15 residues. Germline-derived CDR1 and CDR2 are SEHNR and FQNEAQ (reference sequence). Trimming took 5 bases from V and 0 from J; bases not matched to a gene: 6. The CDR3 region is CASSGDRDMNTEAFF. CDR3 in DNA: TGTGCCAGCAGCGGAGACAGGGACATGAACACTGAAGCTTTCTTT.

The chain employs TRBV24-1 and TRBJ2-7, with D tentatively TRBD2 (5 bases). This CDR3 is 13 amino acids long. Germline V lookup: CDR1 KGHDR, CDR2 SFDVKD. Between the trimmed V and J ends, which lost 7 bases and 7 bases, there was a span of 16 bases. CDR3 sequence: CATSAWENNEQYF. The CDR3 coding sequence is TGTGCCACCAGCGCCTGGGAGAACAATGAGCAGTACTTC.